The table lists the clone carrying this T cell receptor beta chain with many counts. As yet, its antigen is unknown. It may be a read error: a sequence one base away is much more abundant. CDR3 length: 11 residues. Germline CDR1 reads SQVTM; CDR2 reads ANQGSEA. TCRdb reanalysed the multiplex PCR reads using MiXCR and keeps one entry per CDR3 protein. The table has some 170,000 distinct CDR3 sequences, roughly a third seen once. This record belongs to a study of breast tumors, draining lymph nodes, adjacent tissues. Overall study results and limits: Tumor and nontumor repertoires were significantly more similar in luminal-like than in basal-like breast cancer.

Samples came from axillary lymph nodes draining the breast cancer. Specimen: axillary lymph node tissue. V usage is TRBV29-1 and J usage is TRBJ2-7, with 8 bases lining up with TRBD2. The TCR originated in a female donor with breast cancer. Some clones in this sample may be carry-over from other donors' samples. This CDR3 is CGVGAGGEQYF. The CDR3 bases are TGCGGCGTTGGGGCGGGGGGCGAGCAGTACTTC.